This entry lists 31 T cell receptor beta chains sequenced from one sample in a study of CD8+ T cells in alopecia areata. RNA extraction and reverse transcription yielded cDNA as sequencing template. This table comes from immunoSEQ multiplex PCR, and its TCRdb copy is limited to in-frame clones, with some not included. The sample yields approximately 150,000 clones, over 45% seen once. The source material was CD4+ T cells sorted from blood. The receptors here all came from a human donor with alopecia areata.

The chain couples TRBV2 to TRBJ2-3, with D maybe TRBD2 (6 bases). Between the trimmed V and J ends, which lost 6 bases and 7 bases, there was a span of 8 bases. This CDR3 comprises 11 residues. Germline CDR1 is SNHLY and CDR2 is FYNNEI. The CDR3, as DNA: TGTGCCAGCAGAACTAGCAATACGCAGTATTTT. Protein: CASRTSNTQYF.

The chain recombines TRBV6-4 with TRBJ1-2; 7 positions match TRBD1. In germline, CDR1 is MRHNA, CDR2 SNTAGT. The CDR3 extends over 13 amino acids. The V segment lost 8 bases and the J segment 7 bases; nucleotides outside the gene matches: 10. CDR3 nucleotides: TGTGCCAGCCGTAATACAGGGGAGACTGGCTACACCTTC. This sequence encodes CASRNTGETGYTF.

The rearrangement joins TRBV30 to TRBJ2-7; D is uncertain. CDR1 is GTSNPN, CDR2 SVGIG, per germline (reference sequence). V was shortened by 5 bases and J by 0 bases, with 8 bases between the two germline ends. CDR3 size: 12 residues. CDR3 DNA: TGTGCCTGGGCGCTAGACTCCTACGAGCAGTACTTC. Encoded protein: CAWALDSYEQYF.

CDR3 region: CATSSLAGEEQFF. The CDR3, as DNA: TGTGCCACCAGCAGTCTAGCGGGAGAGGAGCAGTTCTTC. This rearrangement joins TRBV15 to TRBJ2-1; TRBD2 matches 10 bases. CDR1 and CDR2 (germline): LNHNV, YYDKDF (reference sequence). This CDR3 region has 13 residues. The V gene end was trimmed by 3 bases and the J gene end by 10 bases; junction bases not matched to a gene: 3.

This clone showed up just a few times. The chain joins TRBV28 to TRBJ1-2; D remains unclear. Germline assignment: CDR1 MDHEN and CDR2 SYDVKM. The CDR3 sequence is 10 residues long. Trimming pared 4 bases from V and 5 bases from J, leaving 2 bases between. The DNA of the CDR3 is TGTGCCAGCAGTTCATATGGCTACACCTTC. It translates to CASSSYGYTF.

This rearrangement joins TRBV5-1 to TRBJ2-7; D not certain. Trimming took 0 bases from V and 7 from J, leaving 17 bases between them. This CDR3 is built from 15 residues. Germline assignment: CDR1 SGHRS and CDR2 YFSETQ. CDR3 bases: TGCGCCAGCAGCTTGGGTTTTTCCAACACGGGTGAGCAGTACTTC. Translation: CASSLGFSNTGEQYF.

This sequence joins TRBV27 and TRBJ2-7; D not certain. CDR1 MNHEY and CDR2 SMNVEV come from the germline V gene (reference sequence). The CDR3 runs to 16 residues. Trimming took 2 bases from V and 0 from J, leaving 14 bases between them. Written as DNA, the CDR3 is TGTGCCAGCAGTTTACCGGGTTCCCGGACCTCCTACGAGCAGTACTTC. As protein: CASSLPGSRTSYEQYF.

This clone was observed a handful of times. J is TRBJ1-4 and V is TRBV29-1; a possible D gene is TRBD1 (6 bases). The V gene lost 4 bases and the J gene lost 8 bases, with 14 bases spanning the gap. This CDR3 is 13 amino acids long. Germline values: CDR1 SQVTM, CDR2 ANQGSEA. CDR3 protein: CSVVWGAREKLFF. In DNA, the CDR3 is TGCAGCGTTGTATGGGGGGCCCGGGAAAAACTGTTTTTT.

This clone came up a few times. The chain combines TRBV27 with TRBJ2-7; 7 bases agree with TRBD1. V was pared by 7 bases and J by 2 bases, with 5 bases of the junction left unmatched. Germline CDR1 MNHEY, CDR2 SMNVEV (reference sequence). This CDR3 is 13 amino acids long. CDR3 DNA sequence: TGTGCCAGCACACCTGGGACAGCCTACGAGCAGTACTTC. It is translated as CASTPGTAYEQYF.

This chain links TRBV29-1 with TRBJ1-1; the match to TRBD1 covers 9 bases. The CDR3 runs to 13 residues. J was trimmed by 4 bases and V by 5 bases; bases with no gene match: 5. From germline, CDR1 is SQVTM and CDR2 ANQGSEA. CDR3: CSVLRDRVTEAFF. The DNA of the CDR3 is TGCAGCGTTCTCCGGGACAGGGTCACTGAAGCTTTCTTT.

CDR3: CASQDYRSEKLFF. CDR3 in DNA: TGTGCCTCGCAGGATTATCGGTCTGAAAAACTGTTTTTT. The genes are TRBV30 and TRBJ1-4; D is unclear. V lost 7 bases to trimming and J lost 7 bases, with 16 bases between them. The germline V gene has CDR1 GTSNPN and CDR2 SVGIG (reference sequence). The CDR3 runs 13 residues.

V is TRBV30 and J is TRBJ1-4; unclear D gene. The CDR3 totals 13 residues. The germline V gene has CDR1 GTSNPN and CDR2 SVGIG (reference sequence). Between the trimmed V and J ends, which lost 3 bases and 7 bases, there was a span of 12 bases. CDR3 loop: CAWSRGFPEKLFF. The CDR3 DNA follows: TGTGCCTGGAGCCGAGGTTTTCCTGAAAAACTGTTTTTT.

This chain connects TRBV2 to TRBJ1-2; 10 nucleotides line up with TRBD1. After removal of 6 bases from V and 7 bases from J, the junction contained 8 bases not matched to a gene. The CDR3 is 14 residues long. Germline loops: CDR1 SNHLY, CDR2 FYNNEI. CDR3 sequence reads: CASSPGTGEGGYTF. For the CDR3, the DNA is TGTGCCAGCAGCCCCGGGACAGGGGAGGGTGGCTACACCTTC.

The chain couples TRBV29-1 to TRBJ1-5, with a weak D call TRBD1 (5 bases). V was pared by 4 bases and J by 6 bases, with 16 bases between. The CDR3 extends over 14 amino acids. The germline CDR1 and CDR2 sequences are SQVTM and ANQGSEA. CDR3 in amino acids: CSVGDWGESQPQHF. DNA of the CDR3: TGCAGCGTTGGGGATTGGGGGGAGAGTCAGCCCCAGCATTTT.

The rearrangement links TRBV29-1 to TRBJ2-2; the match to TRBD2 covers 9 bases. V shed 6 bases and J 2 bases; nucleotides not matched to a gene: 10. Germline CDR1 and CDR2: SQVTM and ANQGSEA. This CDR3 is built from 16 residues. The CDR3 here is CSVLQAGGANTGELFF. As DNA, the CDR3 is TGCAGCGTCCTACAGGCGGGGGGGGCCAACACCGGGGAGCTGTTTTTT.

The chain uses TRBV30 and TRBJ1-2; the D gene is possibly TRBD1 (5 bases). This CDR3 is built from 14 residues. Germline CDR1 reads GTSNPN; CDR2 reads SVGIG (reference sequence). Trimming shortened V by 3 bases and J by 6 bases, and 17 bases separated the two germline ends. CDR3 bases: TGTGCCTGGAGCCCCAAGCTGAGGGACCATGGCTACACCTTC. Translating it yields CAWSPKLRDHGYTF. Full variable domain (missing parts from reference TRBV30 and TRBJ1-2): SQTIHQWPATLVQPVGSPLSLECTVEGTSNPNLYWYRQAAGRGLQLLFYSVGIGQISSEVPQNLSASRPQDRQFILSSKKLLLSDSGFYLCAWSPKLRDHGYTFGSGTRLTVV.

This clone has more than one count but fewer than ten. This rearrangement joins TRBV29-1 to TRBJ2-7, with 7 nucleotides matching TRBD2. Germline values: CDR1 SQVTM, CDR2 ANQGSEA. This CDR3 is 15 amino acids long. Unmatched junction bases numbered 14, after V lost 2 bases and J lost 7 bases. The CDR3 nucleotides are TGCAGCGTTGAATTCTTAACGGGAGGAAGGCGGGAGCAGTACTTC. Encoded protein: CSVEFLTGGRREQYF.

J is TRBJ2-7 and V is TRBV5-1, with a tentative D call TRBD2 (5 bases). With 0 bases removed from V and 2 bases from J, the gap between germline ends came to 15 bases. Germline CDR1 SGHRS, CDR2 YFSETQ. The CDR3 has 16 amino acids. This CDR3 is CASSLGIGIATYEQYF. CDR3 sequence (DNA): TGCGCCAGCAGCTTGGGGATCGGGATTGCTACCTACGAGCAGTACTTC.

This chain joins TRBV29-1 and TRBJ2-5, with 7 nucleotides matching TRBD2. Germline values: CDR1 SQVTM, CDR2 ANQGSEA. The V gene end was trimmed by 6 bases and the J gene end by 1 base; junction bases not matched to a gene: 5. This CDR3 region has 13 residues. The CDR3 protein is CSVRGRAQETQYF. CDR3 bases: TGCAGCGTCCGGGGGAGGGCCCAAGAGACCCAGTACTTC.

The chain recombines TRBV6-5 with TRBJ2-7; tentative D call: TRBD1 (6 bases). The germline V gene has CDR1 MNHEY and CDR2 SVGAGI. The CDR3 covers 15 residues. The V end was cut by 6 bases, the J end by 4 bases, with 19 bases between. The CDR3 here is CASSSHINQGYEQYF. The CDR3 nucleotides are TGTGCCAGCAGCTCTCACATCAACCAGGGGTACGAGCAGTACTTC.

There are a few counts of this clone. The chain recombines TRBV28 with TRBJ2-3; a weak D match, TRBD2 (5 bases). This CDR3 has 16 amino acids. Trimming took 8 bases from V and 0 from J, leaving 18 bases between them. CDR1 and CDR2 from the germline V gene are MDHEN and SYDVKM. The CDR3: CASHSVWRTSTDTQYF. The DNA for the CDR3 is TGTGCCAGCCACAGCGTCTGGAGGACTAGCACAGATACGCAGTATTTT. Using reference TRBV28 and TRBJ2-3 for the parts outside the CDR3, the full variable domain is DVKVTQSSRYLVKRTGEKVFLECVQDMDHENMFWYRQDPGLGLRLIYFSYDVKMKEKGDIPEGYSVSREKKERFSLILESASTNQTSMYLCASHSVWRTSTDTQYFGPGTRLTVL.

CDR3 sequence (DNA): TGCAGCGTTGAAAGGACAGGGGACACCGGGGAGCTGTTTTTT. Translation gives CSVERTGDTGELFF. The V call is TRBV29-1, the J call TRBJ2-2; 9 positions agree with TRBD1. Germline CDR1 is SQVTM and CDR2 is ANQGSEA. The CDR3 has 14 amino acids. J lost 3 bases, V lost 2 bases, and 1 base had no gene match.

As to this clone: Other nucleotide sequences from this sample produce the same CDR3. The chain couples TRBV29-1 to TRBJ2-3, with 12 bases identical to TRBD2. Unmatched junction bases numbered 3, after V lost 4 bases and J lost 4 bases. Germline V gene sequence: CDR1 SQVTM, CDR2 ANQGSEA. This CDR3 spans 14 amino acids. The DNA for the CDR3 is TGCAGCGTTGCGACTAGCGGGAGTGCAGATACGCAGTATTTT. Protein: CSVATSGSADTQYF.

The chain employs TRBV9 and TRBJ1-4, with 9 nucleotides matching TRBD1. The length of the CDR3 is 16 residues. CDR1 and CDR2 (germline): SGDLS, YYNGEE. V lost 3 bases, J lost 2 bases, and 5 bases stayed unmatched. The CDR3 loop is CASSGQQGATNEKLFF. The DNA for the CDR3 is TGTGCCAGCAGCGGACAACAGGGGGCCACTAATGAAAAACTGTTTTTT.

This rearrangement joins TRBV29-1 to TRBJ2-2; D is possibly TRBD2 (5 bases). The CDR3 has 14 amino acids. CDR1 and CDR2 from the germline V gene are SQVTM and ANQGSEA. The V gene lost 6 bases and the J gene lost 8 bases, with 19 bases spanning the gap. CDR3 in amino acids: CSVAVVTGLGELFF. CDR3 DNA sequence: TGCAGCGTAGCGGTGGTCACGGGGTTAGGGGAGCTGTTTTTT.

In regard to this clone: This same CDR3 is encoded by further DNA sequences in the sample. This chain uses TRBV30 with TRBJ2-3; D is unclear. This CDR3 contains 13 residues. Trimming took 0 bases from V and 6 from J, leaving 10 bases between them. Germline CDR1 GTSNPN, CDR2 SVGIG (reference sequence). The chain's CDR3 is CAWSVRRADTQYF. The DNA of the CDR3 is TGTGCCTGGAGTGTACGAAGGGCGGATACGCAGTATTTT.

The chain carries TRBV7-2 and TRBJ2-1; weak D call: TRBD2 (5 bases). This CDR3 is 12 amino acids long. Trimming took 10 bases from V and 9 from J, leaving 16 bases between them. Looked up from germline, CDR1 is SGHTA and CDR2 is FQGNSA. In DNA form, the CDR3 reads TGTGCCACAACTACTAGGGTGGGTGAGCAGTTCTTC. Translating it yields CATTTRVGEQFF. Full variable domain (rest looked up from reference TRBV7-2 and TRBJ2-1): GAGVSQSPSNKVTEKGKDVELRCDPISGHTALYWYRQSLGQGLEFLIYFQGNSAPDKSGLPSDRFSAERTGGSVSTLTIQRTQQEDSAVYLCATTTRVGEQFFGPGTRLTVL.

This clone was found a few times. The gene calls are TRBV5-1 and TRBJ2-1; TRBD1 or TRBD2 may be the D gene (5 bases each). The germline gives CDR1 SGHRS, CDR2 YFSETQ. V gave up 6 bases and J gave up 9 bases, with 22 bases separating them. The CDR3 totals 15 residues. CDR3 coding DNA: TGCGCCAGCACCCCGGCCCGGGGCGCGGGTAGTGAGCAGTTCTTC. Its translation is CASTPARGAGSEQFF.

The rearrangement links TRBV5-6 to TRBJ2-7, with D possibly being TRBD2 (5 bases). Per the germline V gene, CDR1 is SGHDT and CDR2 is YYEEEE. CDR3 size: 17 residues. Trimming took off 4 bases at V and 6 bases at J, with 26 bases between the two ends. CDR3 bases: TGTGCCAGCAGCGTTGGCCCGGGGTCATGGAGCTTACTCGAGCAGTACTTC. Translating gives CASSVGPGSWSLLEQYF.

The CDR3 nucleotides read TGCAGCGCCTGGGACGGATACAATGAGCAGTTCTTC. This sequence encodes CSAWDGYNEQFF. The chain employs TRBV29-1 and TRBJ2-1; D is perhaps TRBD1 or TRBD2 (5 bases each). CDR3 length: 12 amino acids. The V end lost 7 bases, the J end lost 4 bases, and 11 bases lay between the germline ends. Germline lookup yields CDR1 SQVTM and CDR2 ANQGSEA.

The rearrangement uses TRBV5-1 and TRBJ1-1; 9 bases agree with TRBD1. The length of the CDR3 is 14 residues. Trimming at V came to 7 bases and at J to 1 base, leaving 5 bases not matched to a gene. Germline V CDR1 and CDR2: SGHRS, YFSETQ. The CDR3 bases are TGCGCCAGCCGCCCGACAGGGGGGAACACTGAAGCTTTCTTT. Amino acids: CASRPTGGNTEAFF.